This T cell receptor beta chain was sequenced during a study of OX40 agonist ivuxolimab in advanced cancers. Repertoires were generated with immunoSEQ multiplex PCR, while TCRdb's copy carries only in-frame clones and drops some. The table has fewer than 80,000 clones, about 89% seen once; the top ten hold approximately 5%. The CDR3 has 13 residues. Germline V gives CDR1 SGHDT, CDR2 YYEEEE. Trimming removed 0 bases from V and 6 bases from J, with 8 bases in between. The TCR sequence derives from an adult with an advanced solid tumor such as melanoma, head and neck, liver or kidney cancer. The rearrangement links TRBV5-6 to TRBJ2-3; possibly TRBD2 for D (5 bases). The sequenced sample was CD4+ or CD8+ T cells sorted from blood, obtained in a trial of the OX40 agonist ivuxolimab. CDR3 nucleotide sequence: TGTGCCAGCAGCTTGGTAGCGCGGGATACGCAGTATTTT. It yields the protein CASSLVARDTQYF.